This TCR beta chain was sequenced for a study of a mutant IDH1 vaccine in newly diagnosed glioma. The sample's time point: week 47, end of study. The vaccine gave 300 ug of a 20-mer mutant IDH1 peptide subcutaneously per dose. In every donor, the tumor was a new WHO grade 3 or 4 IDH1-mutant, ATRX-lost astrocytoma. Details on this clone: The antigen remains undetermined.

The CDR3 extends over 14 amino acids. CDR1 and CDR2 from the germline V gene are SGHRS and YFSETQ. Trimming took 0 bases from V and 1 from J, leaving 7 bases between them. Findings of the study overall: Immune responses induced by vaccination arose in about 93% of the patients.

Sequenced by immunoSEQ multiplex PCR; TCRdb stores in-frame clones only, minus some. This sample has roughly 43,000 clones; about 80% occur once, and the top ten carry roughly a sixth. The chain couples TRBV5-1 to TRBJ1-1; no definite D call. This receptor was obtained from a man younger than 30 with glioma. Some clones in this sample may be carry-over from other donors' samples. The sequences come from PBMCs, collected from a glioma patient whose treatment included an IDH1 peptide vaccine. This chain's CDR3 is CASSLVAGNTEAFF. In nucleotides, the CDR3 is TGCGCCAGCAGCTTGGTGGCAGGGAACACTGAAGCTTTCTTT.